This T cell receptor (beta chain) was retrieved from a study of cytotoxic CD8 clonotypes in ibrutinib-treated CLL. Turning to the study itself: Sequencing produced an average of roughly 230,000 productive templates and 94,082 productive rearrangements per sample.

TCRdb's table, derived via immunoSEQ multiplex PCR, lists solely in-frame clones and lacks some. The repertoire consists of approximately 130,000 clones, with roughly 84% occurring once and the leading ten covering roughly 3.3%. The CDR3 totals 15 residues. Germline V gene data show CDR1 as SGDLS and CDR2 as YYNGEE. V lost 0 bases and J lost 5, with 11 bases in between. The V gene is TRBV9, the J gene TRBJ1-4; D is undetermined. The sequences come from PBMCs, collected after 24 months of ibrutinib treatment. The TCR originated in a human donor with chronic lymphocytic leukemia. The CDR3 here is CASSVGELSNEKLFF. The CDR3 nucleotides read TGTGCCAGCAGCGTAGGCGAACTTTCAAATGAAAAACTGTTTTTT. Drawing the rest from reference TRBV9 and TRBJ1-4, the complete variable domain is DSGVTQTPKHLITATGQRVTLRCSPRSGDLSVYWYQQSLDQGLQFLIQYYNGEERAKGNILERFSAQQFPDLHSELNLSSLELGDSALYFCASSVGELSNEKLFFGSGTQLSVL.